This T cell receptor beta chain was documented in a study of T cells in lung cancer brain metastases. Overall study context: About 85% of the roughly 20 patients had smoked, with a median of approximately 41 pack-years.

Here immunoSEQ multiplex PCR was the method, and the copy in TCRdb shows in-frame clones only, minus some. The sample lists some 630 clones; approximately 93% were seen once. Germline lookup yields CDR1 SGHRS and CDR2 YFSETQ. Trimming removed 0 bases from V and 10 bases from J; junction bases left unmatched: 11. This CDR3 comprises 16 residues. The V call is TRBV5-1, the J call TRBJ2-1; TRBD2 aligns across 9 bases. The sample consisted of tumor tissue from a brain metastasis. This TCR came from a woman aged 50 to 60 with non-small cell lung cancer that had spread to the brain. In DNA form, the CDR3 reads TGCGCCAGCAGCTTGGCGGCTAGCGGGGCCCAGGCGGAGCAGTTCTTC. This sequence encodes CASSLAASGAQAEQFF. Together with reference TRBV5-1 and TRBJ2-1, the CDR3 gives the full variable domain: KAGVTQTPRYLIKTRGQQVTLSCSPISGHRSVSWYQQTPGQGLQFLFEYFSETQRNKGNFPGRFSGRQFSNSRSEMNVSTLELGDSALYLCASSLAASGAQAEQFFGPGTRLTVL.